These 10 T cell receptor beta chains originate from one sample sequenced in a study of radiotherapy plus CTLA-4 blockade in lung cancer. Method: immunoSEQ multiplex PCR; TCRdb's copy keeps in-frame clones and lacks some. The sample has 56,000 or so clones, 65% to 80% seen once. The sequences come from peripheral blood, collected from a patient treated with radiotherapy plus ipilimumab. The origin of the receptors is a human donor with non-small cell lung cancer who had a complete response to radiotherapy plus ipilimumab.

J is TRBJ1-5 and V is TRBV11-2, with D perhaps TRBD1 (5 bases). The CDR3 runs 13 residues. Per germline, CDR1 SGHAT and CDR2 FQNNGV. The germline V and J ends were trimmed by 7 bases and 2 bases, with 9 bases remaining between them. Here the CDR3 DNA reads TGTGCCAGCACGACGGGGGGCAATCAGCCCCAGCATTTT. Translating gives CASTTGGNQPQHF.

The chain uses TRBV6-5 and TRBJ2-5; 7 positions agree with TRBD2. Germline-derived CDR1 and CDR2 are MNHEY and SVGAGI. CDR3 length: 13 residues. V was pared by 11 bases and J by 1 base, with 7 bases of the junction left unmatched. The CDR3 DNA reads as TGTGCCTCAGGGAGGGCCCTCCAAGAGACCCAGTACTTC. Translated: CASGRALQETQYF.

DNA of the CDR3: TGTGCCAGCAGTCCGCCTGGTGCAGGGATAAGCGGCTACACCTTC. Its translation: CASSPPGAGISGYTF. The V and J genes are TRBV2 and TRBJ1-2; D might be TRBD1 (5 bases). Trimming removed 5 bases from V and 8 bases from J, with 21 bases in between. Germline lookup yields CDR1 SNHLY and CDR2 FYNNEI. This CDR3 is built from 15 residues.

For the CDR3, the DNA is TGTGCCAGCAGCGCGGGACAGGGGTACGAGCAGTACGTC. Its protein product is CASSAGQGYEQYV. This chain connects TRBV11-3 to TRBJ2-7; 10 positions match TRBD1. From germline, CDR1 is SGHNT and CDR2 YENEEA. There are 13 residues in the CDR3. The junction had 2 bases not matched to a gene; V was cut back by 5 bases and J by 4 bases.

V is TRBV5-4 and J is TRBJ1-2, with TRBD1 identical over 7 bases. The CDR3 has 14 residues. V was clipped by 0 bases and J by 9 bases; unmatched bases: 8. Germline loops: CDR1 SGHNT, CDR2 YYREEE (reference sequence). CDR3 loop: CASSLATTGKSYTF. CDR3 in DNA: TGTGCCAGCAGCTTGGCCACGACAGGGAAGAGCTACACCTTC.

The chain has TRBV27 and TRBJ1-2; no clear D. The V end lost 5 bases, the J end lost 4 bases, and 14 bases lay between the germline ends. There are 14 residues in the CDR3. Germline V CDR1 and CDR2: MNHEY, SMNVEV (reference sequence). The CDR3 coding sequence is TGTGCCAGCAGTATAGCCACCAGCGGCTATGGCTACACCTTC. Translation gives CASSIATSGYGYTF.

This chain links TRBV18 with TRBJ1-5; 9 bases match TRBD1. CDR1 is KGHSH and CDR2 is LQKENI in the germline V gene. The CDR3 is made up of 16 amino acids. V lost 4 bases, J lost 2 bases, and 6 bases stayed unmatched. The CDR3 sequence: CASSHQDRGGNQPQHF. CDR3 DNA sequence: TGTGCCAGCTCACACCAGGACAGGGGAGGCAATCAGCCCCAGCATTTT.

This clone was seen only once. The genes are TRBV7-8 and TRBJ1-2, with 7 bases lining up with TRBD1. Germline V gene lookup returns CDR1 SGHVS and CDR2 FQNEAQ. V was clipped by 2 bases and J by 6 bases; unmatched bases: 9. The CDR3 is 15 residues long. The CDR3 DNA reads TGTGCCAGCAGCTTATACCGGACAGGCACGGATGGCTACACCTTC. It specifies CASSLYRTGTDGYTF. The full variable domain, rest sourced from reference TRBV7-8 and TRBJ1-2, is GAGVSQSPRYKVAKRGQDVALRCDPISGHVSLFWYQQALGQGPEFLTYFQNEAQLDKSGLPSDRFFAERPEGSVSTLKIQRTQQEDSAVYLCASSLYRTGTDGYTFGSGTRLTVV.

The chain couples TRBV5-1 to TRBJ2-1; the match to TRBD2 covers 7 bases. Per germline, CDR1 SGHRS and CDR2 YFSETQ. The CDR3 is 15 amino acids. Germline trimming cut 4 bases from V and 2 bases from J; bases unmatched to any gene: 6. The CDR3 region is CASSLGDYPYNEQFF. Written as DNA, the CDR3 is TGCGCCAGCAGCCTAGGGGACTACCCCTACAATGAGCAGTTCTTC.

This clone was seen a handful of times. The rearrangement joins TRBV5-1 to TRBJ2-5; TRBD1 agrees at 11 bases. The CDR3 has 14 amino acids. The V segment lost 7 bases and the J segment 4 bases; nucleotides outside the gene matches: 6. CDR1 is SGHRS, CDR2 YFSETQ, per germline. CDR3 loop: CASSRTGGRETQYF. CDR3 in DNA: TGCGCCAGCTCCCGGACAGGGGGCCGAGAGACCCAGTACTTC.